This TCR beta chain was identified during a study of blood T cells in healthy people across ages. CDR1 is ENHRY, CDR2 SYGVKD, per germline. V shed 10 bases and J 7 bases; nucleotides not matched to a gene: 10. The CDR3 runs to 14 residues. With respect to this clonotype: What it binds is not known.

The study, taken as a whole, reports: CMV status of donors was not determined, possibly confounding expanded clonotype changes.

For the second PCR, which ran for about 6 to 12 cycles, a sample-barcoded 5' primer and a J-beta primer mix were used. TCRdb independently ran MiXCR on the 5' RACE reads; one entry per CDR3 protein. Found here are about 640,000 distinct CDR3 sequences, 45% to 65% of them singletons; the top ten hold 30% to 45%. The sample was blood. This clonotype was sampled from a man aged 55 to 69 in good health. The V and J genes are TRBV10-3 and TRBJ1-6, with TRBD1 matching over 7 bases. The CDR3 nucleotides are TGTGCCAGCAGACAGGGTCGGGAGAATTCACCCCTCCACTTT. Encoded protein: CASRQGRENSPLHF.